The source of this TCR beta chain is a study of stem cell transplantation in POMP-related autoinflammatory disease. Prominent immunodeficiency with autoinflammation defined PRAID. Libraries were prepared by immunoSEQ multiplex PCR; TCRdb keeps only in-frame clonotypes and omits some of them. The sample contains roughly 68,000 clones, roughly 93% of which appear only once. The CDR3 covers 19 residues. Germline V CDR1 and CDR2: MNHNS, SASEGT. V was clipped by 1 base and J by 2 bases, with 24 bases between them. This clone was seen just once. This sample comprised CD4+ T cells from PBMCs, obtained after stem cell transplantation. This chain uses TRBV6-1 with TRBJ2-7; D gene ambiguous. This TCR was recovered from a human patient with POMP-related autoinflammation and immune dysregulation (PRAID). The T cells may come from the graft donor. CDR3 in DNA: TGTGCCAGCAGTGAAGGCCCGTATCGCAGGTTACCCCTCACCTACGAGCAGTACGTC. Translated: CASSEGPYRRLPLTYEQYV.